This T cell receptor (beta chain) is from a study of T cell changes during pregnancy in multiple sclerosis. Profiled with immunoSEQ multiplex PCR; TCRdb holds only in-frame clones, not every one. The sample comprises 50,000 or so clones, 85% to 95% of which are singletons, and around 0.76% rests with the top ten. This clone appeared a few times. The sequence derives from a female donor with multiple sclerosis, enrolled in a pregnancy study. Here the sequenced sample was CD4+ T cells from peripheral blood mononuclear cells, taken in the third trimester of pregnancy.

CDR3 nucleotide sequence: TGTGCCAGCAGCTTGTCTCCGAACACTGAAGCTTTCTTT. It specifies CASSLSPNTEAFF. V gene TRBV5-6 combines with J gene TRBJ1-1; D not resolved. CDR1 and CDR2 from the germline V gene are SGHDT and YYEEEE. Trimming removed 1 base at V and 1 base at J, with 5 bases between. There are 13 residues in the CDR3.